The rows below give T cell receptor beta chains drawn from one sample of a study of OX40 agonist ivuxolimab in advanced cancers. Produced via immunoSEQ multiplex PCR; TCRdb's table is partial and in-frame only. The sample records some 74,000 clones, under 85% being singletons. Sample: CD4+ or CD8+ T cells sorted from blood, taken in a trial of the OX40 agonist ivuxolimab. These receptors were obtained from an adult with an advanced solid tumor such as melanoma, head and neck, liver or kidney cancer. CDR3s include the opening cysteine and the closing phenylalanine or tryptophan. Fields, in order: D gene, clone size, V gene, J gene, CDR3 DNA, CDR3 protein. D genes are given only for firm matches. Clone size is shown for a subset of rows, as once, few, many or a class of expanded clone.

D: NA
size: once
V: TRBV19
J: TRBJ2-7
DNA: TGTGCCAGTAGTATAGCCCGGGGGAGCGAGCAGTACTTC
CDR3: CASSIARGSEQYF

D: TRBD2
size: NA
V: TRBV11-2
J: TRBJ2-7
DNA: TGTGCCAGCAGCTTAGTTCTTCACCTAGCGGGGCGACCCTACGAGCAGTACTTC
CDR3: CASSLVLHLAGRPYEQYF

D: NA
size: NA
V: TRBV5-5
J: TRBJ1-2
DNA: TGTGCCAGCAGCTTGCCGGGTCTAAACTATGGCTACACCTTC
CDR3: CASSLPGLNYGYTF

D: NA
size: NA
V: TRBV11-3
J: TRBJ2-1
DNA: TGTGCCAGCAGCTCCCCCGACAGGACCCTCAATGAGCAGTTCTTC
CDR3: CASSSPDRTLNEQFF

D: NA
size: NA
V: TRBV7-9
J: TRBJ2-7
DNA: TGTGCCAGCTCCCCCCGGGTAGGATACGAGCAGTACTTC
CDR3: CASSPRVGYEQYF

D: TRBD2
size: NA
V: TRBV28
J: TRBJ2-2
DNA: TGTGCCAGCAGTTTAAATCCGGGACTAGGAACTGGGGAGCTGTTTTTT
CDR3: CASSLNPGLGTGELFF

D: TRBD2
size: NA
V: TRBV4-1
J: TRBJ2-5
DNA: TGCGCCAGCAGCCAGGGATGGTACCAAAGGCCTAGCGGACGTCAAGAGACCCAGTACTTC
CDR3: CASSQGWYQRPSGRQETQYF

D: NA
size: NA
V: TRBV4-1
J: TRBJ2-3
DNA: TGCGCCAGCAGCCAAACCTCTAGCGCCACTAGCACAGATACGCAGTATTTT
CDR3: CASSQTSSATSTDTQYF

D: NA
size: NA
V: TRBV30
J: TRBJ2-7
DNA: TGTGCCTGGAGTGCACCGGGACCGAGAAGACAGAACTACGAGCAGTACTTC
CDR3: CAWSAPGPRRQNYEQYF

D: NA
size: NA
V: TRBV5-1
J: TRBJ2-5
DNA: TGCGCCAGCAGCTCCCAAGTGGGGTCCGATGAGACCCAGTACTTC
CDR3: CASSSQVGSDETQYF

D: TRBD2
size: few
V: TRBV5-1
J: TRBJ2-1
DNA: TGCGCCAGCAGCTTGACTAGCGGGGGTCACAATGAGCAGTTCTTC
CDR3: CASSLTSGGHNEQFF

D: NA
size: NA
V: TRBV27
J: TRBJ1-2
DNA: TGTGCCAGCAGTCCCCGGTTTGGGGACTACTATGGCTACACCTTC
CDR3: CASSPRFGDYYGYTF

D: TRBD1
size: NA
V: TRBV29-1
J: TRBJ1-1
DNA: TGCAGCGTTGATAGGCGGGGGGACAGGGGTCGAACTGAAGCTTTCTTT
CDR3: CSVDRRGDRGRTEAFF

D: NA
size: NA
V: TRBV30
J: TRBJ1-3
DNA: TGTGCCTGGAGTGTTTGGGCCCGTGAGGACACCATATATTTT
CDR3: CAWSVWAREDTIYF

D: NA
size: NA
V: TRBV7-2
J: TRBJ1-1
DNA: TGTGCCAGCAGCTTACTCGGACCCACCAGCGGGGCTTTCTTT
CDR3: CASSLLGPTSGAFF

D: TRBD1
size: NA
V: TRBV4-2
J: TRBJ2-7
DNA: TGTGCCAGCAGCCAAGAAAGGGGACAGGGTGGCGAGCAGTACTTC
CDR3: CASSQERGQGGEQYF

D: NA
size: NA
V: TRBV7-8
J: TRBJ2-3
DNA: TGTGCCAGCAGCTTATGGGAAATAGTGGGCACAGATACGCAGTATTTT
CDR3: CASSLWEIVGTDTQYF

D: NA
size: few
V: TRBV19
J: TRBJ1-5
DNA: TGTGCCAGTAGTTTGGGGGCCTATCAGCCCCAGCATTTT
CDR3: CASSLGAYQPQHF

D: TRBD1
size: NA
V: TRBV4-1
J: TRBJ1-2
DNA: TGCGCCAGCAGCCTAGAGACAGGGGGCTACACCTTC
CDR3: CASSLETGGYTF

D: NA
size: NA
V: TRBV19
J: TRBJ2-2
DNA: TGTGCCAGTAGCTCCGGCACCCTGGACAGCAACACCGGGGAGCTGTTTTTT
CDR3: CASSSGTLDSNTGELFF

D: TRBD1
size: once
V: TRBV7-9
J: TRBJ2-7
DNA: TGTGCCAGCAGCCCCCCCGGCGACAGGGGTCACGAGCAGTACTTC
CDR3: CASSPPGDRGHEQYF

D: NA
size: NA
V: TRBV4-1
J: TRBJ2-7
DNA: TGCGCCAGCAGCCAACAGGACCCCTACGAGCAGTACTTC
CDR3: CASSQQDPYEQYF

D: TRBD2
size: NA
V: TRBV7-2
J: TRBJ2-7
DNA: TGTGCCAGCAGCTTAAGCCGGGACTACTACGAGCAGTACTTC
CDR3: CASSLSRDYYEQYF

D: NA
size: NA
V: TRBV14
J: TRBJ2-3
DNA: TGTGCCAGCAGCCAAGATACAAGTGGGGCAGATACGCAGTATTTT
CDR3: CASSQDTSGADTQYF

D: TRBD1
size: NA
V: TRBV2
J: TRBJ1-1
DNA: TGTGCCAGCAGTGACGACAGGGCGGGCACTGAAGCTTTCTTT
CDR3: CASSDDRAGTEAFF

D: NA
size: NA
V: TRBV11-2
J: TRBJ2-3
DNA: TGTGCCAGCAGCTTAGGTGGGGGTAGGGGAGATACGCAGTATTTT
CDR3: CASSLGGGRGDTQYF

D: NA
size: NA
V: TRBV25-1
J: TRBJ1-1
DNA: TGTGCCAGCAGTGACTCAACAGTGAACACTGAAGCTTTCTTT
CDR3: CASSDSTVNTEAFF

D: TRBD2
size: NA
V: TRBV28
J: TRBJ2-7
DNA: TGTGCCAGCAGTTCCCCCGCGGGACTAGCGGAGGCGGCCTACGAGCAGTACTTC
CDR3: CASSSPAGLAEAAYEQYF

D: NA
size: NA
V: TRBV18
J: TRBJ2-7
DNA: TGTGCCAGCTCACCCCGGACAGATTCCTACGAGCAGTACTTC
CDR3: CASSPRTDSYEQYF

D: NA
size: few
V: TRBV6-5
J: TRBJ1-2
DNA: TGTGCCAGCAGTCCCCCCGAAGGCGGCTACACCTTC
CDR3: CASSPPEGGYTF

D: NA
size: NA
V: TRBV5-5
J: TRBJ2-4
DNA: TGTGCCAGCAGCTTGGAAGGAACAGGGATAACACTAGCCAAAAACATTCAGTACTTC
CDR3: CASSLEGTGITLAKNIQYF

D: NA
size: NA
V: TRBV30
J: TRBJ1-1
DNA: TGTGCCTGGAGGAGAATTTACACTGAAGCTTTCTTT
CDR3: CAWRRIYTEAFF

D: NA
size: NA
V: TRBV5-1
J: TRBJ1-3
DNA: TGCGCCAGCAGCCCTGGAGGGGGGATAAGAAACACCATATATTTT
CDR3: CASSPGGGIRNTIYF

D: NA
size: NA
V: TRBV27
J: TRBJ2-5
DNA: TGTGCCAGCAGGGCCGAAGAGACCCAGTACTTC
CDR3: CASRAEETQYF

D: TRBD2
size: few
V: TRBV5-5
J: TRBJ2-7
DNA: TGTGCCAGCAACTCATTCTCCGGGGGGAGAGCCTACGAGCAGTACTTC
CDR3: CASNSFSGGRAYEQYF

D: TRBD1
size: NA
V: TRBV6-6
J: TRBJ1-5
DNA: TGTGCCATAACCCGGGACAGGGAATTGCCCCAGCATTTT
CDR3: CAITRDRELPQHF

D: TRBD1
size: NA
V: TRBV6-1
J: TRBJ1-4
DNA: TGTGCCAGCAGTGATAGACAGGGATGGACTAATGAAAAACTGTTTTTT
CDR3: CASSDRQGWTNEKLFF

D: TRBD2
size: NA
V: TRBV5-4
J: TRBJ2-5
DNA: TGTGCCAGCAGCCAAAAGCGGGAGGGCTTGAAGACCCAGTACTTC
CDR3: CASSQKREGLKTQYF

D: TRBD2
size: NA
V: TRBV19
J: TRBJ2-7
DNA: TGTGCCAGTAGTATTTTCGGAGCTAGCGGGAGGGCAGAGCAGTACTTC
CDR3: CASSIFGASGRAEQYF

D: NA
size: NA
V: TRBV27
J: TRBJ1-5
DNA: TGTGCCAGCAGTTTACAAGGGGCGCGGGGCAATCAGCCCCAGCATTTT
CDR3: CASSLQGARGNQPQHF

D: NA
size: NA
V: TRBV28
J: TRBJ1-5
DNA: TGTGCCAGCAGTTGGGATGCATATCAGCCCCAGCATTTT
CDR3: CASSWDAYQPQHF

D: NA
size: NA
V: TRBV28
J: TRBJ2-7
DNA: TGTGCCAGCAGTCATCGTAACTACGAGCAGTACTTC
CDR3: CASSHRNYEQYF

D: NA
size: once
V: TRBV7-9
J: TRBJ2-3
DNA: TGTGCCAGCAGCTTAGCGGCGGGTAGCACAGATACGCAGTATTTT
CDR3: CASSLAAGSTDTQYF

D: NA
size: few
V: TRBV11-3
J: TRBJ1-1
DNA: TGTGCCAGCAGCTTAGGTTGGTTAGCTTTCTTT
CDR3: CASSLGWLAFF

D: NA
size: NA
V: TRBV7-9
J: TRBJ2-5
DNA: TGTGCCAGCAGCCAGACCCAAGAGACCCAGTACTTC
CDR3: CASSQTQETQYF

D: NA
size: NA
V: TRBV9
J: TRBJ1-4
DNA: TGTGCCAGCAGCACAGGAGAGGCTTGGAATGAAAAACTGTTTTTT
CDR3: CASSTGEAWNEKLFF

D: NA
size: NA
V: TRBV4-1
J: TRBJ1-2
DNA: TGCGCCAGCAGCCAAGGGGCACTAGCTAACTATGGCTACACCTTC
CDR3: CASSQGALANYGYTF

D: NA
size: NA
V: TRBV9
J: TRBJ1-1
DNA: TGTGCCAGCAGCGTAGGACGGGAGTTTAACACTGAAGCTTTCTTT
CDR3: CASSVGREFNTEAFF

D: NA
size: few
V: TRBV12-2
J: TRBJ2-7
DNA: TGTGCAAGTCGCTTAGTATTGGCCCCAAAGAAGCTCTACTCCTACGAGCAGTACTTC
CDR3: CASRLVLAPKKLYSYEQYF

D: NA
size: NA
V: TRBV7-2
J: TRBJ2-7
DNA: TGTGCCAGCAGCTCAGTTCGCTACGAGCAGTACTTC
CDR3: CASSSVRYEQYF

D: NA
size: NA
V: TRBV7-9
J: TRBJ2-6
DNA: TGTGCCAGCCCCTTGCGGGAACCTGGGGCCAACGTCCTGACTTTC
CDR3: CASPLREPGANVLTF

D: NA
size: NA
V: TRBV7-9
J: TRBJ2-7
DNA: TGTGCCAGCAGCTTAGAAACAGGGAGGGCCTACGAGCAGTACTTC
CDR3: CASSLETGRAYEQYF

D: NA
size: once
V: TRBV4-1
J: TRBJ2-5
DNA: TGTGCCAGCAGCCGGGTAAGAGAAGAGACCCAGTACTTC
CDR3: CASSRVREETQYF

D: TRBD1
size: NA
V: TRBV7-3
J: TRBJ2-7
DNA: TGTGCCAGCAGCTTATCTCCAGGGGGCGAGCAGTACTTC
CDR3: CASSLSPGGEQYF

D: NA
size: NA
V: TRBV19
J: TRBJ2-7
DNA: TGTGCCAGTAGTCCGGACCTCTACGAGCAGTACTTC
CDR3: CASSPDLYEQYF

D: NA
size: NA
V: TRBV6-5
J: TRBJ2-4
DNA: TGTGCCAGCAGAACCCCGCGAGGGCCCAAAAACATTCAGTACTTC
CDR3: CASRTPRGPKNIQYF

D: TRBD1
size: few
V: TRBV28
J: TRBJ2-5
DNA: TGTGCCAGCAGTTTAACGAGGACAGGGACAGAGACCCAGTACTTC
CDR3: CASSLTRTGTETQYF